This T cell receptor (beta chain) was sequenced for a study of T cell responses to AZD1222 COVID-19 vaccine. Regarding the study as a whole: Researchers report vaccine-associated CD4 TCRs spanning spike, with dominance at 160-218 and 743-854. Spike-specific TCR breadth and depth went up after people got two AZD1222 doses.

The repertoire was sequenced with immunoSEQ multiplex PCR; TCRdb's copy has only in-frame clones and lacks some. The table includes under 150,000 clones, over 90% detected once. CDR1 is SGHRS and CDR2 is YFSETQ in the germline V gene. This CDR3 contains 15 residues. V dropped 2 bases and J dropped 4; count of bases not matched to a gene: 7. Remarks on this clone: The antigen remains unidentified.

The clonotype comes from an adult in good health. The chain employs TRBV5-1 and TRBJ2-3; TRBD1 matches 7 bases. The input for sequencing was peripheral blood, taken on day 0 of AZD1222 vaccination. DNA for the CDR3: TGCGCCAGCAGCTTTTTCCCGGACAGGTCAGATACGCAGTATTTT. Its protein product is CASSFFPDRSDTQYF.